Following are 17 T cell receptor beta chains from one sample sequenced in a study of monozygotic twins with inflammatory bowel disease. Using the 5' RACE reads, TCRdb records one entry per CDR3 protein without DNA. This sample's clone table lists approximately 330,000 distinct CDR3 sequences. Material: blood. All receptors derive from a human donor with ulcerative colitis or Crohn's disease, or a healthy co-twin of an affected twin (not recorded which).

The CDR3 is CASSLGGGTGELFF. The V and J genes are TRBV5-1 and TRBJ2-2; TCRdb names TRBD1, which stays unverified in the absence of DNA. The V gene's germline CDR1 is SGHRS and CDR2 YFSETQ. The CDR3 contains 14 residues. The full variable domain, rest sourced from reference TRBV5-1 and TRBJ2-2, is KAGVTQTPRYLIKTRGQQVTLSCSPISGHRSVSWYQQTPGQGLQFLFEYFSETQRNKGNFPGRFSGRQFSNSRSEMNVSTLELGDSALYLCASSLGGGTGELFFGEGSRLTVL.

The CDR3 spells CASVGGWAKNIQYF. The V gene is TRBV2, the J gene TRBJ2-4; TCRdb returns TRBD1, unconfirmable since there is no DNA. Germline assignment: CDR1 SNHLY and CDR2 FYNNEI. The CDR3 is 14 amino acids.

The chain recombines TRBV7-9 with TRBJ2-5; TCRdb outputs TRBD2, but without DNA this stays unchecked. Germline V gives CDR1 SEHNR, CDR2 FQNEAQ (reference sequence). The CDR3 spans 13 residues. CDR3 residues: CASSTSGVETQYF.

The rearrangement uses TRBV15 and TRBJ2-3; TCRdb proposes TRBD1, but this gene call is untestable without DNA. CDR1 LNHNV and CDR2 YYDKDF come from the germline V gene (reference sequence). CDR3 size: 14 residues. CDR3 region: CATSRWDRQDTQYF.

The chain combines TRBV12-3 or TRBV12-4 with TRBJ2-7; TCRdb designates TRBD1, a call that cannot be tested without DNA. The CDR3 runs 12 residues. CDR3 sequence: CASSKGVYEQYF.

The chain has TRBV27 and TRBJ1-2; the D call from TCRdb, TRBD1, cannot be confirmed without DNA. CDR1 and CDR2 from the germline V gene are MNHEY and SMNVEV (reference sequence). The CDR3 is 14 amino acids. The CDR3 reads CASSLRGHQGGYTF.

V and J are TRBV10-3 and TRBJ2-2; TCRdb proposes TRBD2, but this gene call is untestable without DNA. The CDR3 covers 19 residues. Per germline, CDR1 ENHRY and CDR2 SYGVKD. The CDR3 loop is CAISPSPGLAGVNTGELFF.

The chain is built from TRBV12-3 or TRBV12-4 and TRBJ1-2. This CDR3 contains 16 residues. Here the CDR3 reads CASSLVGRAPLNGYTF.

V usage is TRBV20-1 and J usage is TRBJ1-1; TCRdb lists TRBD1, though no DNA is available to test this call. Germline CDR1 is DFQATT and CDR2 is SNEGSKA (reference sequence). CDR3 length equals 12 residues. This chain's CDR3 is CSARFRGTEAFF.

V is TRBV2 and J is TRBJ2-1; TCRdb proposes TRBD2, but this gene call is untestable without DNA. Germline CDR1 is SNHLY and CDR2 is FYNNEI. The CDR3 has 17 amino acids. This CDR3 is CASRARTSGSFYNEQFF.

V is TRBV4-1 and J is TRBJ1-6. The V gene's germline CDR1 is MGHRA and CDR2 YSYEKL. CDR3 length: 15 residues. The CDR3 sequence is CASSQEETGGSPLHF.

The CDR3 loop reads CASSLKGRFTDTQYF. The gene calls are TRBV11-1 and TRBJ2-3; TCRdb proposes TRBD2, but this gene call is untestable without DNA. The CDR3 extends over 15 amino acids. CDR1 and CDR2 from the germline V gene are SGHAT and FQDESV (reference sequence).

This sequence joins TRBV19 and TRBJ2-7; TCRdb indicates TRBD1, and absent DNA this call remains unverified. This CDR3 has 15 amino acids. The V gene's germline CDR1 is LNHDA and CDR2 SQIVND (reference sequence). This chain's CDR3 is CASSIWGQSTYEQYF.

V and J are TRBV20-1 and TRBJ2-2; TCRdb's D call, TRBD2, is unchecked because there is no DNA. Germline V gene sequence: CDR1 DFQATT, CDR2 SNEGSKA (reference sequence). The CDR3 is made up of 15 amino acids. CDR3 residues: CSARGASGNTGELFF.

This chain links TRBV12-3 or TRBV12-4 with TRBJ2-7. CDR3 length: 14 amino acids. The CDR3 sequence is CASSSTFTAAGQYF.

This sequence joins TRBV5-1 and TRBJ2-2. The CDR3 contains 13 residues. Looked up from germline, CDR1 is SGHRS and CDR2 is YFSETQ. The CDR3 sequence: CASSVTRTGELFF.

CDR3 loop: CSARVASQGNEQYF. The chain carries TRBV20-1 and TRBJ2-7; TCRdb's assignment of TRBD1 cannot be checked, as there is no DNA. CDR1 DFQATT and CDR2 SNEGSKA come from the germline V gene (reference sequence). CDR3 length equals 14 residues.